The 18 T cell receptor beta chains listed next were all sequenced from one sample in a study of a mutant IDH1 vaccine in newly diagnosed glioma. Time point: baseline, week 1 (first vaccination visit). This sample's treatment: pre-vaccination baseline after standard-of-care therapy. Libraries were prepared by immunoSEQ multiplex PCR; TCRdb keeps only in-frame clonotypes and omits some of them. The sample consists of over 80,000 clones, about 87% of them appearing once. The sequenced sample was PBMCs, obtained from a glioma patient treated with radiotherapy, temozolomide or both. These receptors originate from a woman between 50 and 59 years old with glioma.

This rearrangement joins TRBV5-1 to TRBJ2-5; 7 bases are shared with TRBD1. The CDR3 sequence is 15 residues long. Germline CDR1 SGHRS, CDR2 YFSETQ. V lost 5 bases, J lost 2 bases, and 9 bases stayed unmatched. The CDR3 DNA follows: TGCGCCAGCAGGACCGGGACAGCCTTTCAAGAGACCCAGTACTTC. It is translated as CASRTGTAFQETQYF.

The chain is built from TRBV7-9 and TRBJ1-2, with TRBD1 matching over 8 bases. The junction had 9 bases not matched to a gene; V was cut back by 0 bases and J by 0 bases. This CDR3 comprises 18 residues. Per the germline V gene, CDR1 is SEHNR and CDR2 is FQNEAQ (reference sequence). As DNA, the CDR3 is TGTGCCAGCAGCTTAGCAAGGGGCAGGGGGCCCACTAACTATGGCTACACCTTC. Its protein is CASSLARGRGPTNYGYTF.

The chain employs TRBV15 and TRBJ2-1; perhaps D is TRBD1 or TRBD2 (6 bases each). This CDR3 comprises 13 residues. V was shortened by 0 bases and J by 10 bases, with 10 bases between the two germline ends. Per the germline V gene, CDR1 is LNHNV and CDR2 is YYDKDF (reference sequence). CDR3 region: CATSRDRGDEQFF. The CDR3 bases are TGTGCCACCAGCAGAGATAGGGGGGACGAGCAGTTCTTC.

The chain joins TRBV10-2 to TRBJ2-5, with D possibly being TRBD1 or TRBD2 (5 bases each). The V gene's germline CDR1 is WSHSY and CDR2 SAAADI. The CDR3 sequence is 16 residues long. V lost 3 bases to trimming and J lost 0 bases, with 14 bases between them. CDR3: CASSESLGADQETQYF. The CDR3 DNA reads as TGCGCCAGCAGTGAAAGTCTCGGGGCGGACCAAGAGACCCAGTACTTC.

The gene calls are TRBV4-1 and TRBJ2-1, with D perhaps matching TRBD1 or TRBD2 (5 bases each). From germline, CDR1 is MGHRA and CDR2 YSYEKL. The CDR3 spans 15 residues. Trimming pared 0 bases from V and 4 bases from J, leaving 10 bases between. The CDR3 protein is CASSQDRGSYNEQFF. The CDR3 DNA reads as TGCGCCAGCAGCCAAGATCGGGGCTCTTACAATGAGCAGTTCTTC.

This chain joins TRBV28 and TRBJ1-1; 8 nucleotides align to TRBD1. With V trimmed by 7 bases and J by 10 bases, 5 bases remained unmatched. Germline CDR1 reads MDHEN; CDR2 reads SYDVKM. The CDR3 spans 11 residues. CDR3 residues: CASTDRGPAFF. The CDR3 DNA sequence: TGTGCCAGCACCGACAGGGGTCCAGCTTTCTTT.

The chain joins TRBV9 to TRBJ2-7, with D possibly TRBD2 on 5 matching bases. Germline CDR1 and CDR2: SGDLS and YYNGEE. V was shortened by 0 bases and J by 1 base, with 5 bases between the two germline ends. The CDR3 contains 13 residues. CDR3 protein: CASSVGGSYEQYF. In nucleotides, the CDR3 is TGTGCCAGCAGCGTAGGAGGGTCCTACGAGCAGTACTTC.

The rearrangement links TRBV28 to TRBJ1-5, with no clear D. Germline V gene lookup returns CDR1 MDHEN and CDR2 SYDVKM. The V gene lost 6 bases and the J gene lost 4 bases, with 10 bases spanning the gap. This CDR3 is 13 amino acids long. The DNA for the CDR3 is TGTGCCAGCAGACTGAGGTGGAATCAGCCCCAGCATTTT. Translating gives CASRLRWNQPQHF.

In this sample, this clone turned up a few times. In DNA, the CDR3 is TGTGCCAGCAGCTTAGCGGTACTAGCGGGAGGGACCGGGGAGCTGTTTTTT. It specifies CASSLAVLAGGTGELFF. The chain uses TRBV7-6 and TRBJ2-2, with 13 bases that match TRBD2. The CDR3 is 17 amino acids. V was clipped by 0 bases and J by 5 bases; unmatched bases: 3. Looked up from germline, CDR1 is SGHVS and CDR2 is FNYEAQ.

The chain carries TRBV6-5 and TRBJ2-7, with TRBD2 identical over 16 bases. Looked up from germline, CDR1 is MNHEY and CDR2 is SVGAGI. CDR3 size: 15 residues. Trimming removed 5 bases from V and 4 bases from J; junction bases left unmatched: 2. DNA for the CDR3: TGTGCCAGCAGTCCGGGACTAGCGGGAGGGTACGAGCAGTACTTC. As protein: CASSPGLAGGYEQYF.

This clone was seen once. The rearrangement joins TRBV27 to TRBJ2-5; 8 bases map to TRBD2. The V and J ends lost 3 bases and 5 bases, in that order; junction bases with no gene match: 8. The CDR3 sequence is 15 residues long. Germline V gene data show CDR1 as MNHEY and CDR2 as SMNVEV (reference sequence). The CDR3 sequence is CASSLGRGGRETQYF. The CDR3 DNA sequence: TGTGCCAGCAGTTTGGGACGCGGGGGGCGGGAGACCCAGTACTTC.

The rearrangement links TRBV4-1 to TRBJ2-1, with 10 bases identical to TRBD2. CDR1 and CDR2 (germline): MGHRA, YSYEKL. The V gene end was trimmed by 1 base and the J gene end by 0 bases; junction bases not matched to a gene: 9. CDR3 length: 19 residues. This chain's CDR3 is CASSQGGSGRSSSYNEQFF. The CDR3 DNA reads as TGCGCCAGCAGCCAAGGGGGTAGCGGGAGGTCCAGCTCCTACAATGAGCAGTTCTTC.

The CDR3 loop is CAWSVWEGQETQYF. In DNA form, the CDR3 reads TGTGCCTGGAGTGTATGGGAGGGCCAAGAGACCCAGTACTTC. The chain carries TRBV30 and TRBJ2-5; 7 nucleotides line up with TRBD2. The V gene end was trimmed by 0 bases and the J gene end by 1 base; junction bases not matched to a gene: 2. The CDR3 has 14 amino acids. Germline CDR1 GTSNPN, CDR2 SVGIG (reference sequence).

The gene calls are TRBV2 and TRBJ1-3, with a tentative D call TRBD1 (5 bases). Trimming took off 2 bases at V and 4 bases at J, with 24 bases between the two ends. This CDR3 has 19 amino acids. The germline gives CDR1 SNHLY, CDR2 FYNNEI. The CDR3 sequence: CASSELGQRGPRSGNTIYF. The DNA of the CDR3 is TGTGCCAGCAGTGAACTTGGACAACGAGGACCACGGTCCGGAAACACCATATATTTT. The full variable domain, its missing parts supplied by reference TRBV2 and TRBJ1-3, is EPEVTQTPSHQVTQMGQEVILRCVPISNHLYFYWYRQILGQKVEFLVSFYNNEISEKSEIFDDQFSVERPDGSNFTLKIRSTKLEDSAMYFCASSELGQRGPRSGNTIYFGEGSWLTVV.

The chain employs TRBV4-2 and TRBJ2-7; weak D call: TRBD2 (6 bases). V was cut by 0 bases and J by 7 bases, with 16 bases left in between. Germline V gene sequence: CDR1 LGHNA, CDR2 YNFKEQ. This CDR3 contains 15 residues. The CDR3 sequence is CASSQESGAPREQYF. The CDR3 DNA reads TGTGCCAGCAGCCAAGAGTCGGGAGCCCCTAGAGAGCAGTACTTC.

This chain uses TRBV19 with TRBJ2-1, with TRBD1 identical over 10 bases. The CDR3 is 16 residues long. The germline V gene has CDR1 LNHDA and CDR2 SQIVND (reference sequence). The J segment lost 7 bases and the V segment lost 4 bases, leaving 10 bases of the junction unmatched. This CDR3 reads CASSTPGQGSNNEQFF. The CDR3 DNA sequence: TGTGCCAGTAGTACTCCGGGACAGGGGTCAAATAATGAGCAGTTCTTC.

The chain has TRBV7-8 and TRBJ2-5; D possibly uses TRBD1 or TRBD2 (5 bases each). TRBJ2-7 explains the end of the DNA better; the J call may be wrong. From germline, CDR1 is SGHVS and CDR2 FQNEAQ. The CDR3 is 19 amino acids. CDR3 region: CASSLVLSLYGTSTYEQYF. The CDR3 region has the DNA TGTGCCAGCAGCTTAGTTCTCTCTCTCTACGGGACCTCAACCTACGAGCAGTACTTC.

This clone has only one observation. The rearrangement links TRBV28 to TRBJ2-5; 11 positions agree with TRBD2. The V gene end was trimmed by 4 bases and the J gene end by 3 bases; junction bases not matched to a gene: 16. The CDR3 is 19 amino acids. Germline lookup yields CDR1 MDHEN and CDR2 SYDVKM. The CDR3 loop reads CASSSLRGLAGREEETQYF. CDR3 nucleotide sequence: TGTGCCAGCAGTTCCCTCCGAGGACTAGCGGGCAGGGAGGAAGAGACCCAGTACTTC.